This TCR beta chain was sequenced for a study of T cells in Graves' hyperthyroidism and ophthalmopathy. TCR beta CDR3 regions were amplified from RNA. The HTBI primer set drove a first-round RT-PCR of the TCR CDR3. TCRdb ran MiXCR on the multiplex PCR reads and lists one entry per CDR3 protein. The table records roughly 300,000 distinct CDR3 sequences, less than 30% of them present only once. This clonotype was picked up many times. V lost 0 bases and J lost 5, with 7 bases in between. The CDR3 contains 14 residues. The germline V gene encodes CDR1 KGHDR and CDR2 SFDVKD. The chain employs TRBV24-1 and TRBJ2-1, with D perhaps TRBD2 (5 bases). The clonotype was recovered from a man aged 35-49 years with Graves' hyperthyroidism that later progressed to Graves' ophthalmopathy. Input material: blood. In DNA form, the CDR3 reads TGTGCCACCAGTGATTTGATAGCGAACAATGAGCAGTTCTTC. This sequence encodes CATSDLIANNEQFF.